These 14 T cell receptor beta chains originate from one sample sequenced in a study of shared clonotypes between healthy human individuals (dated by TCRdb to about 2020). CD8 naive samples were obtained by positive selection for CCR7 among CD45RO-negative cells, yielding a CD45RA+CCR7+ population from which TemRA cells were excluded. Library construction relied on the immunoSEQ multiplex PCR assay. TCRdb limited this immuneACCESS table to in-frame rearrangements with V and J called. A share of clones is missing; checked studies link under half to unresolved V genes, and the rest is unexplained. The sample yields some 2 million clones; less than 95% were counted once. Roughly 1% of the sample rests with the top ten. The sequencing input was naive CD8+ T cells sorted from blood. Explained via the paper, the cell subset or site label denotes: CD45RA+CCR7+. These receptor sequences come from a man aged 18-30 years in good health.

The chain has TRBV4-3 and TRBJ2-3; D gene ambiguous. Germline CDR1 is LGHNA and CDR2 is YSLEER. This CDR3 is 16 amino acids long. V was trimmed by 0 bases and J by 8 bases, leaving 18 bases between them. CDR3 region: CASSQELSPIGSTQYF. The CDR3 nucleotides read TGCGCCAGCAGCCAAGAATTGTCCCCGATCGGAAGTACGCAGTATTTT.

The rearrangement uses TRBV28 and TRBJ1-5; maybe TRBD1 (6 bases). CDR3 length: 17 residues. CDR1 and CDR2 (germline): MDHEN, SYDVKM. V was clipped by 6 bases and J by 6 bases, with 24 bases between them. In DNA, the CDR3 is TGTGCCAGCAGGACTCGCCTCGTAGACAGGTTCGGTCAGCCCCAGCATTTT. Its protein product is CASRTRLVDRFGQPQHF.

The chain couples TRBV11-2 to TRBJ2-7, with D perhaps matching TRBD1 (6 bases). Between the trimmed V and J ends, which lost 4 bases and 3 bases, there was a span of 16 bases. The V gene's germline CDR1 is SGHAT and CDR2 FQNNGV. The length of the CDR3 is 15 residues. In DNA form, the CDR3 reads TGTGCCAGCAGCTGGGGTGGGGGCCCAAACTACGAGCAGTACTTC. Translating gives CASSWGGGPNYEQYF. Variable domain in full (rest from reference TRBV11-2 and TRBJ2-7): EAGVAQSPRYKIIEKRQSVAFWCNPISGHATLYWYQQILGQGPKLLIQFQNNGVVDDSQLPKDRFSAERLKGVDSTLKIQPAKLEDSAVYLCASSWGGGPNYEQYFGPGTRLTVT.

In its sample, this clone was seen once. This chain uses TRBV10-3 with TRBJ2-5; D remains ambiguous. V dropped 3 bases and J dropped 1 base, with 3 bases sitting between them. Germline CDR1 and CDR2: ENHRY and SYGVKD. CDR3 length equals 12 residues. The CDR3 loop is CAISEVQETQYF. The CDR3 bases are TGTGCCATCAGTGAAGTCCAAGAGACCCAGTACTTC.

The chain uses TRBV7-9 and TRBJ2-7; D uncertain. V gave up 4 bases and J gave up 7 bases, with 8 bases separating them. CDR3 length: 11 amino acids. Germline CDR1 reads SEHNR; CDR2 reads FQNEAQ (reference sequence). The CDR3 region has the DNA TGTGCCAGCAGCTCGGACGGTGAGCAGTACTTC. Amino acids: CASSSDGEQYF. The variable domain in full, with the rest retrieved from reference TRBV7-9 and TRBJ2-7, is DTGVSQNPRHKITKRGQNVTFRCDPISEHNRLYWYRQTLGQGPEFLTYFQNEAQLEKSRLLSDRFSAERPKGSFSTLEIQRTEQGDSAMYLCASSSDGEQYFGPGTRLTVT.

The J gene is TRBJ1-4, the V gene TRBV6-1; D possibly corresponds to TRBD1 (5 bases). Between the trimmed V and J ends, which lost 0 bases and 8 bases, there was a span of 16 bases. Germline V gene data show CDR1 as MNHNS and CDR2 as SASEGT. This CDR3 contains 16 residues. The CDR3 coding sequence is TGTGCCAGCAGTGAAGCGCTTCTGCAGGGTGGAGAAAAACTGTTTTTT. It is translated as CASSEALLQGGEKLFF.

This chain uses TRBV29-1 with TRBJ2-7; D is possibly TRBD1 (6 bases). V lost 0 bases, J lost 2 bases, and 14 bases lay in between. The CDR3 has 15 amino acids. The V gene's germline CDR1 is SQVTM and CDR2 ANQGSEA. The CDR3 sequence is CSVEDQAGVTYEQYF. CDR3 nucleotide sequence: TGCAGCGTTGAAGATCAGGCAGGGGTTACCTACGAGCAGTACTTC.

This clone was counted a single time. Other nucleotide sequences in the sample specify the same CDR3. The genes are TRBV5-6 and TRBJ2-7, with D possibly being TRBD1 (5 bases). The V end lost 1 base, the J end lost 6 bases, and 8 bases lay between the germline ends. The CDR3 length is 12 residues. The V gene's germline CDR1 is SGHDT and CDR2 YYEEEE. The CDR3 loop reads CASSLLRGEQYF. The CDR3 coding sequence is TGTGCCAGCAGCTTGCTAAGGGGCGAGCAGTACTTC. The variable domain in full, completed from reference TRBV5-6 and TRBJ2-7, reads DAGVTQSPTHLIKTRGQQVTLRCSPKSGHDTVSWYQQALGQGPQFIFQYYEEEERQRGNFPDRFSGHQFPNYSSELNVNALLLGDSALYLCASSLLRGEQYFGPGTRLTVT.

The chain carries TRBV4-1 and TRBJ1-5, with a weak D call TRBD1 (5 bases). CDR1 and CDR2 from the germline V gene are MGHRA and YSYEKL. Trimming took off 2 bases at V and 0 bases at J, with 23 bases between the two ends. CDR3 length: 20 amino acids. CDR3 loop: CASSQRAFRAEGRSNQPQHF. In DNA form, the CDR3 reads TGCGCCAGCAGCCAAAGGGCTTTCAGGGCAGAGGGACGTAGCAATCAGCCCCAGCATTTT.

The rearrangement joins TRBV29-1 to TRBJ2-2; 7 nucleotides line up with TRBD2. J was trimmed by 6 bases and V by 6 bases; bases with no gene match: 7. Germline lookup yields CDR1 SQVTM and CDR2 ANQGSEA. This CDR3 spans 13 amino acids. CDR3 bases: TGCAGCGTCCAAACGGGAGGATCCGGGGAGCTGTTTTTT. Protein: CSVQTGGSGELFF.

V and J are TRBV30 and TRBJ1-6; a weak D match, TRBD1 (6 bases). Looked up from germline, CDR1 is GTSNPN and CDR2 is SVGIG (reference sequence). V lost 2 bases and J lost 5, with 10 bases in between. The CDR3 is made up of 14 amino acids. The CDR3 spells CAWSLTGNNSPLHF. CDR3 nucleotides: TGTGCCTGGAGTCTTACAGGGAATAATTCACCCCTCCACTTT.

The chain links TRBV10-3 to TRBJ2-7; TRBD1 matches 7 bases. The CDR3 loop spans 15 amino acids. The germline V gene encodes CDR1 ENHRY and CDR2 SYGVKD. Trimming at V came to 0 bases and at J to 2 bases, leaving 4 bases not matched to a gene. The chain's CDR3 is CAISESETGPYEQYF. The CDR3, as DNA: TGTGCCATCAGTGAGTCGGAGACAGGGCCCTACGAGCAGTACTTC.

CDR3 DNA sequence: TGTGCCAATCTGGAGGGGGGCACCGGGGAGCTGTTTTTT. This codes for CANLEGGTGELFF. The V call is TRBV6-1, the J call TRBJ2-2; D may be TRBD1 or TRBD2 (6 bases each). Germline lookup yields CDR1 MNHNS and CDR2 SASEGT. CDR3 length: 13 residues. Trimming shortened V by 10 bases and J by 4 bases, and 13 bases separated the two germline ends.

This chain connects TRBV5-1 to TRBJ2-1, with 7 positions matching TRBD2. V lost 7 bases and J lost 0; bases outside the gene matches: 13. The germline CDR1 and CDR2 sequences are SGHRS and YFSETQ. The CDR3 loop spans 17 amino acids. The CDR3 spells CASHYPKAGASYNEQFF. CDR3 DNA: TGCGCCAGCCATTACCCAAAGGCGGGAGCCTCCTACAATGAGCAGTTCTTC.